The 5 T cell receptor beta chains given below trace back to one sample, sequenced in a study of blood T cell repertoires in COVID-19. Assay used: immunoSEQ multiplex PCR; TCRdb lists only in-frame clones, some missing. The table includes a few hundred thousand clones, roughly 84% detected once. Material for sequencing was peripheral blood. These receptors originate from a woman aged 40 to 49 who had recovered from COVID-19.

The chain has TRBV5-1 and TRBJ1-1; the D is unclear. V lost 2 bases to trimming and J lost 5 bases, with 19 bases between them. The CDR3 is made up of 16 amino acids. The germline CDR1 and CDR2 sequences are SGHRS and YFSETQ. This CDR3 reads CASSLRAGELPTEAFF. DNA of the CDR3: TGCGCCAGCAGCTTACGAGCAGGCGAGCTTCCAACTGAAGCTTTCTTT.

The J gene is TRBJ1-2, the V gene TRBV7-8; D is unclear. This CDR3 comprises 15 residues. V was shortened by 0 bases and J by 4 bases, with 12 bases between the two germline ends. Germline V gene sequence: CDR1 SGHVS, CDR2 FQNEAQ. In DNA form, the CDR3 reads TGTGCCAGCAGCTTAGCTGGCCAGGTAATCTATGGCTACACCTTC. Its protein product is CASSLAGQVIYGYTF.

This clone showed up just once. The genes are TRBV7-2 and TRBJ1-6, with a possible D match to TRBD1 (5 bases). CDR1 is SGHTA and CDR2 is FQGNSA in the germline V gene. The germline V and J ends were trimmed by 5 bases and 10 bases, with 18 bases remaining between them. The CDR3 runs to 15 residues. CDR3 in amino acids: CASSRQVQGGSPLHF. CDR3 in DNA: TGTGCCAGCAGCCGCCAGGTCCAGGGAGGGTCACCCCTCCACTTT.

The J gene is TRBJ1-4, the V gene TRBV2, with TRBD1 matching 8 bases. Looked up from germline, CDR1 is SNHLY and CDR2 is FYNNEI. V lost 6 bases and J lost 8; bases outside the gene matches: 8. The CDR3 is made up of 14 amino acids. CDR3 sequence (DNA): TGTGCCAGCAGGGCCGGGACAGGTAACGAAAAACTGTTTTTT. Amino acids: CASRAGTGNEKLFF.

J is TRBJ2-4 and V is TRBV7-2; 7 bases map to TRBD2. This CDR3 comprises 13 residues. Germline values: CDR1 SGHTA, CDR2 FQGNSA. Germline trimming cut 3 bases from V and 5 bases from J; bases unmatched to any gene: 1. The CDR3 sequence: CASSFRGENIQYF. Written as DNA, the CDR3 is TGTGCCAGCAGCTTCCGGGGGGAAAACATTCAGTACTTC.